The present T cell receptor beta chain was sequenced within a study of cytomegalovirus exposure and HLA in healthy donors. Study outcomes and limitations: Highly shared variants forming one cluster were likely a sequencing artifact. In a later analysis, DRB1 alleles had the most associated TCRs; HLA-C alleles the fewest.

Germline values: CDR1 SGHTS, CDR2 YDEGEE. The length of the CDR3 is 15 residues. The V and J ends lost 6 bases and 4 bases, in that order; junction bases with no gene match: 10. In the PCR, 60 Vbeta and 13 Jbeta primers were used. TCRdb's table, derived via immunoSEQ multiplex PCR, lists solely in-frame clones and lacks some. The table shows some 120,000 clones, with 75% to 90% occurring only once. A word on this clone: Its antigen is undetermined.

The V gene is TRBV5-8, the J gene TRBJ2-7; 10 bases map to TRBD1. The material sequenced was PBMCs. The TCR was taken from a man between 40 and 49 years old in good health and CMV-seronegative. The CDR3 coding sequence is TGTGCCAGCAACCCACGAGGGGGACAGGGGTACGAGCAGTACTTC. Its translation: CASNPRGGQGYEQYF.